Listed here is a single T cell receptor beta chain. The antigen remains undetermined. Cultured CD4+ T-cell DNA underwent Oncomine TCR Beta short-read sequencing. The source of extracted genomic DNA was cultured CD4+ T cells. One entry per CDR3 protein results from TCRdb running MiXCR on the PCR reads. The table lists roughly 12,000 distinct CDR3 sequences, more than 35% of them singletons. This sample was taken from a study of vaccination and CD4 T cells after COVID-19. Treatment here: 10-day PBMC culture with coronavirus spike peptide pools or control peptides (ViraFEST assay). Investigators obtained the unexposed donor's CD4+ T cells before the COVID-19 pandemic (2011-2018). With SARS-CoV-2 S/N and four cold-coronavirus spikes, unexposed-donor CD4+ T cells were probed, cells permitting. The source is a human donor in good health. The sample taken for sequencing was CD4+ T cells from blood, cultured in vitro.

The CDR3 sequence is CASSGTLTRDYTF. CDR3 DNA: TGCGCCAGCAGTGGGACCTTAACACGGGACTACACCTTC. The chain employs TRBV10-1 and TRBJ1-2, with D hard to call. The CDR3 is 13 residues long. The V end was cut by 4 bases, the J end by 10 bases, with 16 bases between. Germline V gene data show CDR1 as WNHNN and CDR2 as SYGVQD (reference sequence).